This note documents a single T cell receptor beta chain sequence. It has no known antigen specificity. One base away there is no much larger clone; base qualities are not given. For CDR1 and CDR2, the germline V gene (reference sequence) lists GTSNPN and SVGIG. Reading from cysteine to phenylalanine, the CDR3 counts 15 amino acids. Of all the DNA, just the CDR3 is kept, 45 bases in frame from base 1. V gives up 2 bases and J gives up 3 bases, and the segment between their germline ends measures 13 bases. These data originate in a study of cytomegalovirus exposure and HLA in healthy donors (TCRdb year 2017). About the full investigation: According to an earlier analysis of a few hundred of the donors, about 179 million T cells yielded 120 million or so unique TCR beta sequences and about 300 Gb of sequence data. To predict cytomegalovirus infection status, the study brought together high-throughput TCR immunosequencing, statistical association of individual TCRs with disease status, and machine learning. Rather than drawing on any new phenotypic data, the later analysis identified candidate immune exposures from TCR beta sequences and the way those sequences occurred across donors. Every discovery cohort repertoire had been produced on one sequencing platform. About 300 gigabases of sequencing data and tens of millions of unique TCR sequences were included in an early release covering over 600 HLA-typed donors. Roughly 5 DR-DQ haplotypes were handled as single units for association and clustering because linkage in the cohort was strong. The T cell repertoires of 670 or so subjects were profiled by immunosequencing and related to cytomegalovirus serostatus. Among the roughly 430 genotyped donors, approximately 76% belonged to the genetic ancestry cluster associated with self-reported Caucasian donors. A later analysis re-examined previously published TCR beta repertoires from over 500 donors and added high-resolution HLA genotyping to investigate patterns of TCR occurrence. Among about 360 genotyped donors of the cohort, an average of about 240,000 unique TCR beta nucleotide sequences were sequenced per donor, 15% to 20% of them non-productive. In an earlier analysis of around 540 of the donors, high-throughput TCR beta sequencing was used to judge whether each TCR beta V gene segment behaved as functional or pseudogenic. Besides the first cohort of under 700 subjects, a separate validation cohort made up of over a hundred different subjects was used. A later genetic analysis used genome-wide SNP genotypes for about 65% of the 666 donors, treating that subset as a discovery cohort. HLA typing included class I and class II loci at four-digit resolution. Typing coverage varied by locus: roughly 629-630 donors for A, B, C, DRB1 and DQB1; roughly 520 for DQA1; more than 600 for DPA1; 450 to 480 for DPB1. Donor age, sex, ethnicity and CMV serostatus were collected together with the repertoire data. The study was designed to test whether signatures of past pathogen exposure could be identified by cataloging public T cell receptors. The study at large found these results: Because counts were too low, approximately 15 rarely observed V segments, including chromosome 9 orphons, were excluded from the earlier analysis of 587 of the donors. The authors suggested that the approach could potentially be extended to other disease states and immunological phenotypes. A group of highly shared sequence variants was considered likely to be a technical artifact of the sequencing pipeline. According to a later analysis, most CMV-associated TCR beta chains appeared to be HLA-restricted, and the HLA associations seemed to be driven largely by CMV exposure. A further reported finding was that TCR beta sequences accurately predicted the HLA-A and HLA-B alleles for most subjects in the first cohort. Correlated functional status among segregating V segments might be attributable to linkage disequilibrium, but an unknown experimental factor could not be ruled out. In a later analysis, several top co-occurrence clusters were reported to appear linked to parvovirus B19, influenza, CMV and Epstein-Barr virus. This cohort had only TCR beta chains sequenced, and the lack of alpha or paired-chain data limited which features could be detected. Because some donors lacked HLA typing at each locus, the association tests relied only on the typed subset. Cytomegalovirus status was reported to be diagnosed by the classifier with high specificity and sensitivity in both the original and validation cohorts. Compared with equally common non-associated chains, HLA-associated TCR beta chains in a later analysis were more clonally expanded and had lower generation probabilities. An earlier analysis of roughly 570 of the donors showed that most TCR beta V segments appeared in productive rearrangements either about 90% or about 30% of the time, which broadly matched IMGT annotations. Immune exposure information for the cohort was limited to CMV serostatus. The study listed 150 to 200 TCR beta chains as associated with cytomegalovirus. Across donors, most TCR sequences were observed very rarely, whereas some public TCRs were present in many individuals. In a later genetic analysis, a missense DCLRE1C variant was associated with V-gene and J-gene trimming of TCR beta chains, and the association was replicated in an independent cohort. A later genetic analysis reported fewer N-insertions in productive TCRs among donors in an Asian-associated ancestry cluster than the approximately 670-donor mean. Assigning TCR associations to individual alleles was difficult when HLA alleles, especially DR and DQ, strongly co-occurred. A later analysis found that TCR association rates varied across HLA loci, with DRB1 alleles showing the most associated TCRs and HLA-C alleles the fewest. At a false discovery rate of 0.05, a later analysis linked 16,000 or so TCR beta sequences to specific HLA alleles. Some IMGT-functional V segments, including TRBV6-2 and TRBV6-3, could not be distinguished by the 87-base-pair reads and were therefore excluded. A few of the identified cytomegalovirus-associated TCR beta chains were confirmed in vitro to be specific for cytomegalovirus antigens. Roughly uniform sequencing depth across donors was assumed in presence/absence analyses, although this assumption may not hold.

The cohort comprised 666 healthy bone marrow donors. At the time of sampling, all cohort members were nominally healthy, though unrecorded immune exposures were likely present. The donor was CMV seronegative and belonged to the group of over 300 seronegative cohort members. Each donor provided a peripheral blood sample, and peripheral blood mononuclear cells were used for TCR beta sequencing. Genomic DNA extraction from the blood cell samples was performed with the Qiagen DNeasy Blood Extraction Kit. The library was prepared using the immunoSEQ multiplex PCR assay. For the multiplex PCR, a mixture combining 60 forward primers for TCR Vbeta segments and 13 reverse primers for TCR Jbeta segments was used. The CDR3 region of rearranged TCR beta genes was amplified from genomic DNA with a multiplex PCR assay. The Illumina HiSeq System was used to sequence the amplified TCR beta libraries as 87-base-pair reads. Turning to the authors' computational methods: Across the 500 to 700 repertoires, a later analysis counted approximately 83 million unique TCR beta chains, 9 million to 14 million of which were shared by at least two donors. Raw reads were error-corrected and collapsed into unique sequences by a nearest-neighbor algorithm in which closely related sequences were merged to remove PCR and sequencing errors. Alignment of CDR3 sequences to IMGT reference sequences was used to assign V, D and J gene segments. For a sequence to be retained, at least a six-nucleotide match to both a V gene segment and a J gene segment was required. A rearrangement was called productive if the CDR3 had no stop codons and remained in frame with V and J, and every other rearrangement was called non-productive. Following IMGT convention, CDR3 was defined as the stretch from the second conserved V-encoded cysteine to the conserved J-encoded phenylalanine. Sequences without an unambiguous match to a single V gene segment were excluded from the earlier analysis of several hundred of the donors. In an earlier analysis of approximately 590 of the donors, a V segment was called functional when productive rearrangements were above 56.7%, and segregating when the standard deviation between donors exceeded 5%. A statistical classification framework was built for diagnosing cytomegalovirus status from the catalog of TCR beta chain sequences. In a later analysis, V and J genes were assigned by comparing TCR nucleotide sequences against IMGT/GENE-DB human TR gene sequences. The TCRdist pipeline was used in a later analysis to assign CDR3 sequences and most-parsimonious VDJ recombination scenarios. A later analysis defined each TCR beta chain by its CDR3 amino acid sequence plus V-gene family, and excluded reads lacking a unique V-gene family. To address suspected cross-contamination and a sequencing artifact, a later analysis removed approximately 590 highly shared, low-generation-probability nucleotide sequences. A later analysis calculated a clonal expansion index for each public chain from normalized within-repertoire ranks of inferred template counts. Generation probabilities in a later analysis came from a VDJ recombination model fitted to out-of-frame rearrangements, and those results were checked against IGoR. A later analysis scored TCR-TCR, TCR-HLA and TCR-CMV co-occurrence with hypergeometric tests, applying a repertoire-size bias correction to TCR pairs. A later analysis estimated false discovery rates by permuting HLA or CMV assignments 20 times. In a later analysis, co-occurring TCRs were grouped with DBSCAN, and TCRdist sequence similarity was added when clustering was performed within HLA-allele-positive subsets. Co-occurrence clustering excluded repertoires with fewer than 30,000 or more than 120,000 public chains, plus five with anomalous nucleotide sharing. TCRdb mirrors the immuneACCESS table, restricted to in-frame sequences. Some clones are absent from its copies; in checked studies, under half trace to an unresolved V gene, and the reason for the others is unknown. That table gives V, J and clone size, and the DNA gave D and trimming. A total of about 190,000 clones appear in this sample, around 85% of them only once. The ten largest account for around 1.9% of the sample.

The chain is assembled from TRBV30 and TRBJ2-2, and perhaps TRBD1 as D gene, on 6 matching bases. This clonotype was sampled from a man between 18 and 29 years old in good health and CMV-seronegative. Input material: PBMCs. The CDR3 loop reads CAWSSGTLYTGELFF. The sequenced DNA: TGTGCCTGGAGTTCCGGGACACTATACACCGGGGAGCTGTTTTTT.